One sample yielded the 6 T cell receptor beta chains listed below, sequenced in a study of tumor-infiltrating lymphocytes in primary liver carcinoma. Researchers generated TCR beta cDNA from about 500 ng of total RNA, relying on a constant-region primer. Construction of TCR beta libraries relied on three successive nested multiplex PCR rounds employing slightly modified ARM-PCR. The first two PCR rounds used TRBV1-TRBV30 forward primers with a C-beta reverse primer, about 10 cycles each. TCRdb itself ran the multiplex PCR reads through MiXCR, one entry per CDR3 protein. The sample comprises about 180,000 distinct CDR3 sequences, over 45% of which are singletons, and 70% to 80% rests with the top ten. Unsorted whole blood yielded blood RNA, and germline DNA was extracted as well. The sample comprised peripheral blood. These receptors came from a man aged 40-55 years with primary liver carcinoma and hepatitis B virus infection.

This clonotype was detected a few times. The gene calls are TRBV11-1 and TRBJ2-1, with 8 bases that match TRBD2. CDR3 size: 15 residues. Germline V gene sequence: CDR1 SGHAT, CDR2 FQDESV (reference sequence). V dropped 3 bases and J dropped 3; count of bases not matched to a gene: 4. This chain's CDR3 is CASSFETSDYNEQFF. DNA of the CDR3: TGTGCCAGCAGCTTCGAGACTAGCGACTACAATGAGCAGTTCTTC. Full variable domain (remainder filled in from reference TRBV11-1 and TRBJ2-1): EAEVAQSPRYKITEKSQAVAFWCDPISGHATLYWYRQILGQGPELLVQFQDESVVDDSQLPKDRFSAERLKGVDSTLKIQPAELGDSAMYLCASSFETSDYNEQFFGPGTRLTVL.

As to this clonotype: This CDR3 fails to terminate in the conserved phenylalanine or tryptophan, so it likely reflects a read error. The rearrangement uses TRBV11-2 and TRBJ2-1; the D gene is possibly TRBD2 (6 bases). This CDR3 spans 16 amino acids. Per the germline V gene, CDR1 is SGHAT and CDR2 is FQNNGV. The CDR3 DNA is TGCGTCAGCAGCTTGGATATCGAACTAGCCATGGGTGAGCAGTTCCTC. Amino acid sequence: CVSSLDIELAMGEQFL.

V and J are TRBV7-9 and TRBJ1-1; no definite D call. CDR1 is SEHNR, CDR2 FQNEAQ, per germline (reference sequence). This CDR3 is 12 amino acids long. V shed 1 base and J shed 9 bases, with 9 bases lying between them. The CDR3 here is CASSLVKGKAFF. In DNA, the CDR3 is TGTGCCAGCAGCTTAGTTAAAGGGAAAGCTTTCTTT.

The chain is built from TRBV10-3 and TRBJ2-1, with TRBD2 identical over 7 bases. J gave up 5 bases and V 4 bases, and 8 bases lay outside the gene matches. Germline lookup yields CDR1 ENHRY and CDR2 SYGVKD. The CDR3 has 15 amino acids. Here the CDR3 reads CAISAAGDQHNEQFF. For the CDR3, the DNA is TGTGCCATCAGTGCTGCGGGAGACCAACACAATGAGCAGTTCTTC.

In the case of this clonotype: Given a much more abundant clone one base away, this may be a read error. The gene calls are TRBV11-2 and TRBJ2-7; D gene unclear. Germline-derived CDR1 and CDR2 are SGHAT and FQNNGV. The CDR3 covers 11 residues. The CDR3 sequence is CASTSQYEQHF. The CDR3 DNA follows: TGTGCCAGCACCTCCCAATACGAGCAGCACTTC.

About this clonotype: One junction end does not reproduce the germline sequence, and a read error may be involved. The rearrangement links TRBV4-1 to TRBJ1-1; D remains unclear. In germline, CDR1 is MGHRA, CDR2 YSYEKL. This CDR3 is 14 amino acids long. The CDR3 DNA is TGCGCCGCCACCCTAAGTGGTATGAACACTGAAGCTCTCTTT. Translating it yields CAATLSGMNTEALF.